Sequencing of this T cell receptor (beta chain) was carried out in a study of monozygotic twins with inflammatory bowel disease. The input for each TCR library was approximately 3,800 ng of total RNA. UMIs bearing a 6-nucleotide sample barcode were added through template switching. Researchers put TCRalpha and TCRbeta cDNA through two nested PCRs lasting approximately 17 and 9 cycles. TCRdb re-called the 5' RACE reads and catalogs CDR3 proteins one per entry, DNA excluded. Its clone listing holds fewer than 350,000 distinct CDR3 sequences. Sequencing input: blood. The sequence derives from a human donor with ulcerative colitis or Crohn's disease, or a healthy co-twin of an affected twin (not recorded which).

CDR3 protein: CASSQVGSNQPQHF. V usage is TRBV4-1 and J usage is TRBJ1-5. The CDR3 contains 14 residues. CDR1 is MGHRA and CDR2 is YSYEKL in the germline V gene.